This T cell receptor (beta chain) originates from a study of CD8 T cells in Susac syndrome. In its sample, this clonotype was seen once. Its target is not known. While CD8+ and CD4+ T cells were isolated negatively, TEMRA cells were enriched by FACS. Study outcomes and limitations: Regarding the TCR sequencing and HLA analysis, the study admitted that a relatively small number of individuals were involved.

With random hexamers, reverse transcription was performed on roughly 0.5 to 1 ug of RNA. With immunoSEQ multiplex PCR, TCR beta CDR3 was amplified across 54 Vbeta and 13 Jbeta. One entry per CDR3 protein, called by TCRdb with MiXCR from the immunoSEQ multiplex PCR reads. The profile shows roughly 130,000 distinct CDR3 sequences, 85% to 95% of them singletons. Specimen: CD4+ T cells from PBMCs. The sequence was obtained from a human donor with multiple sclerosis.

The CDR3 reads CSAWRENSYEQYF. Here the CDR3 DNA reads TGCAGTGCCTGGCGGGAGAACTCCTACGAGCAGTACTTC. J is TRBJ2-7 and V is TRBV20-1; the match to TRBD2 covers 7 bases. The CDR3 runs to 13 residues. After removal of 6 bases from V and 0 bases from J, the junction contained 5 bases not matched to a gene. Germline-derived CDR1 and CDR2 are DFQATT and SNEGSKA (reference sequence).